This TCR beta chain was identified during a study of identical twins. In TCRdb, the 5' RACE reads were re-called with MiXCR into one record per CDR3 protein. The table has around 960,000 distinct CDR3 sequences, 9% to 15% seen once. The CDR3 consists of 16 residues. Per the germline V gene, CDR1 is DFQATT and CDR2 is SNEGSKA (reference sequence). V shed 3 bases and J shed 7 bases, with 19 bases lying between them. This clonotype was observed a few times. These data also formed part of another study, on yellow fever vaccine responses in identical twins.

V usage is TRBV20-1 and J usage is TRBJ1-6; no reliable D call. The TCR originated in a woman aged 18-29 years in good health. Sample: PBMCs. Written as DNA, the CDR3 is TGCAGTGCTAGCAGTAGTCCGGGAGGCAGAAATTCACCCCTCCACTTT. It codes for CSASSSPGGRNSPLHF.